Listed here are 15 T cell receptor beta chains from one sample, sequenced in a study of cytomegalovirus exposure and HLA in healthy donors. PCR involved 60 Vbeta and 13 Jbeta primers. The protocol was immunoSEQ multiplex PCR, while the TCRdb copy is restricted to in-frame clones and leaves out a portion. The data hold over 150,000 clones, with about four fifths observed a single time. Source material: PBMCs. The source is a girl aged 10 to 17 in good health and CMV-seropositive.

The rearrangement links TRBV6-5 to TRBJ2-7, with 9 bases lining up with TRBD1. The length of the CDR3 is 14 residues. Germline V CDR1 and CDR2: MNHEY, SVGAGI. Trimming removed 6 bases from V and 0 bases from J; junction bases left unmatched: 3. The CDR3 coding sequence is TGTGCCAGCAGGACGACAGGGGGCTCCTACGAGCAGTACTTC. It is translated as CASRTTGGSYEQYF.

The V call is TRBV2, the J call TRBJ2-5; D perhaps matches TRBD2 (6 bases). Trimming stripped 6 bases from V and 2 bases from J, with 13 bases between. The CDR3 runs to 14 residues. Germline-derived CDR1 and CDR2 are SNHLY and FYNNEI. Here the CDR3 reads CASRAGTLQETQYF. In nucleotides, the CDR3 is TGTGCCAGCAGGGCTGGGACTTTGCAAGAGACCCAGTACTTC.

The CDR3 is CASSKLNNEQFF. The CDR3 DNA reads as TGCGCCAGCAGTAAACTAAACAATGAGCAGTTCTTC. This chain joins TRBV10-1 and TRBJ2-1; no clear D gene. The germline V gene has CDR1 WNHNN and CDR2 SYGVQD (reference sequence). The CDR3 contains 12 residues. V was pared by 5 bases and J by 5 bases, with 7 bases between.

The chain carries TRBV5-1 and TRBJ2-5; D is possibly TRBD1 (6 bases). This CDR3 comprises 14 residues. The ends were cut back, 4 bases at V and 2 bases at J, with 12 bases in the middle. CDR1 is SGHRS and CDR2 is YFSETQ in the germline V gene. The CDR3 nucleotides read TGCGCCAGCAGCACCGGGACACCACAAGAGACCCAGTACTTC. It translates to CASSTGTPQETQYF.

The chain links TRBV5-1 to TRBJ1-3, with D unresolved. Germline assignment: CDR1 SGHRS and CDR2 YFSETQ. This CDR3 has 14 amino acids. Trimming pared 7 bases from V and 1 base from J, leaving 12 bases between. The CDR3 sequence: CASRVSGSGNTIYF. Written as DNA, the CDR3 is TGCGCCAGCCGGGTGTCTGGTTCTGGAAACACCATATATTTT.

The V and J genes are TRBV7-9 and TRBJ1-4; D may be TRBD1 (5 bases). This CDR3 contains 16 residues. The germline CDR1 and CDR2 sequences are SEHNR and FQNEAQ (reference sequence). Trimming removed 2 bases from V and 5 bases from J, with 15 bases in between. The CDR3: CASSLTLGGNNEKLFF. The CDR3 region has the DNA TGTGCCAGCAGCTTAACCCTCGGGGGTAACAATGAAAAACTGTTTTTT. The full variable domain, rest sourced from reference TRBV7-9 and TRBJ1-4, is DTGVSQNPRHKITKRGQNVTFRCDPISEHNRLYWYRQTLGQGPEFLTYFQNEAQLEKSRLLSDRFSAERPKGSFSTLEIQRTEQGDSAMYLCASSLTLGGNNEKLFFGSGTQLSVL.

V is TRBV5-1 and J is TRBJ1-5; TRBD1 agrees at 10 bases. The CDR3 has 15 amino acids. The germline CDR1 and CDR2 sequences are SGHRS and YFSETQ. V lost 2 bases to trimming and J lost 5 bases; unmatched junction nucleotides: 4. The CDR3 nucleotides are TGCGCCAGCAGCTTATCCGGGACAGGGGATCAGCCCCAGCATTTT. It specifies CASSLSGTGDQPQHF.

The chain links TRBV6-5 to TRBJ2-5, with TRBD1 as a possible D gene (6 bases). This CDR3 spans 13 amino acids. Trimming removed 4 bases from V and 2 bases from J, with 8 bases in between. Germline CDR1 reads MNHEY; CDR2 reads SVGAGI. CDR3 sequence (DNA): TGTGCCAGCAGTTCAGGGGATCAAGAGACCCAGTACTTC. Protein sequence: CASSSGDQETQYF.

For the CDR3, the DNA is TGTGCCAGCAGCCCTAGAACCGGGACTTCTCCCTACAATGAGCAGTTCTTC. Amino acid sequence: CASSPRTGTSPYNEQFF. This chain links TRBV11-2 with TRBJ2-1; D might be TRBD2 (6 bases). This CDR3 has 17 residues. Looked up from germline, CDR1 is SGHAT and CDR2 is FQNNGV. Trimming stripped 5 bases from V and 2 bases from J, with 19 bases between.

The J gene is TRBJ2-3, the V gene TRBV7-6; 7 bases are shared with TRBD2. This CDR3 spans 15 amino acids. Germline V gene lookup returns CDR1 SGHVS and CDR2 FNYEAQ. The junction had 8 bases not matched to a gene; V was cut back by 5 bases and J by 3 bases. As DNA, the CDR3 is TGTGCCAGCAGCCCCGGCGGGAGACCGACAGATACGCAGTATTTT. Amino acid sequence: CASSPGGRPTDTQYF. Full variable domain (missing parts from reference TRBV7-6 and TRBJ2-3): GAGVSQSPRYKVTKRGQDVALRCDPISGHVSLYWYRQALGQGPEFLTYFNYEAQQDKSGLPNDRFSAERPEGSISTLTIQRTEQRDSAMYRCASSPGGRPTDTQYFGPGTRLTVL.

The rearrangement links TRBV5-4 to TRBJ1-1; 9 bases fit TRBD1. V dropped 4 bases and J dropped 3; count of bases not matched to a gene: 7. The CDR3 consists of 15 residues. Looked up from germline, CDR1 is SGHNT and CDR2 is YYREEE (reference sequence). The CDR3 loop reads CASSADRGLDTEAFF. CDR3 DNA: TGTGCCAGCAGCGCCGACAGGGGGTTGGACACTGAAGCTTTCTTT. Full variable domain (remainder filled in from reference TRBV5-4 and TRBJ1-1): ETGVTQSPTHLIKTRGQQVTLRCSSQSGHNTVSWYQQALGQGPQFIFQYYREEENGRGNFPPRFSGLQFPNYSSELNVNALELDDSALYLCASSADRGLDTEAFFGQGTRLTVV.

J is TRBJ1-5 and V is TRBV2, with D hard to call. The germline CDR1 and CDR2 sequences are SNHLY and FYNNEI. The CDR3 sequence is 14 residues long. Trimming pared 6 bases from V and 0 bases from J, leaving 9 bases between. CDR3 in DNA: TGTGCCAGCAGAGCCCCCCTTAGCAATCAGCCCCAGCATTTT. Amino acids: CASRAPLSNQPQHF.

The chain couples TRBV28 to TRBJ2-1; TRBD2 might be the D (7 bases). CDR1 MDHEN and CDR2 SYDVKM come from the germline V gene. The ends were cut back, 1 base at V and 8 bases at J, with 24 bases in the middle. This CDR3 spans 18 amino acids. For the CDR3, the DNA is TGTGCCAGCAGTTTATTTTCTGGGGGGGCCGATCGTGTCCATGAGCAGTTCTTC. Protein sequence: CASSLFSGGADRVHEQFF.

The chain uses TRBV9 and TRBJ1-4, with a possible D match to TRBD1 (5 bases). There are 15 residues in the CDR3. Germline CDR1 and CDR2: SGDLS and YYNGEE. V was pared by 0 bases and J by 5 bases, with 11 bases between. CDR3 residues: CASSVAPRQNEKLFF. Here the CDR3 DNA reads TGTGCCAGCAGCGTAGCTCCCCGACAGAATGAAAAACTGTTTTTT.

The genes are TRBV9 and TRBJ2-2, with D possibly matching TRBD2 (6 bases). The CDR3 spans 16 residues. Germline CDR1 and CDR2: SGDLS and YYNGEE. Trimming took off 4 bases at V and 5 bases at J, with 18 bases between the two ends. The CDR3 DNA follows: TGTGCCAGCAGCCCCAACGATGCGGGGAATACCGGGGAGCTGTTTTTT. This codes for CASSPNDAGNTGELFF.